This T cell receptor (beta chain) was captured in a study of blood T cell repertoires in COVID-19. Study at large: Samples taken during acute and convalescent COVID-19 were collected in the United States, Italy and Spain. T cells, B-cell-depleted T cells, or PBMCs provided the cDNA or gDNA that served as material.

As processed by the authors: Estimates of nucleated cell counts were drawn from the amplification of reference gene primers. Here immunoSEQ multiplex PCR was the method, and the copy in TCRdb shows in-frame clones only, minus some. Clone size and V and J calls were adopted from that table, with D and trimming inferred from the DNA. The sample lists about 200,000 clones, about 90% occurring once. Germline loops: CDR1 MDHEN, CDR2 SYDVKM. Trimming at V came to 10 bases and at J to 0 bases, leaving 10 bases not matched to a gene. The CDR3 runs to 17 residues. The chain has TRBV28 and TRBJ2-1, with 12 bases identical to TRBD2. The sample was peripheral blood. This sequence was found in a man aged 35 to 55 with active or convalescent COVID-19. The chain's CDR3 is CATTSGGTPRSYNEQFF. In DNA form, the CDR3 reads TGTGCCACCACTAGCGGGGGGACTCCACGCTCCTACAATGAGCAGTTCTTC. Based on the CDR3 plus reference TRBV28 and TRBJ2-1, the full variable domain is DVKVTQSSRYLVKRTGEKVFLECVQDMDHENMFWYRQDPGLGLRLIYFSYDVKMKEKGDIPEGYSVSREKKERFSLILESASTNQTSMYLCATTSGGTPRSYNEQFFGPGTRLTVL.